Reported below is one TCR beta chain. A junction boundary mismatches the germline segment, possibly from a read error. This entry comes from a study of blood T cells in healthy people across ages. Primers used in a second PCR of about 6 to 11 cycles were a sample-barcoded 5' primer and a J-beta primer mix. Each cDNA molecule was tagged by a template-switch adaptor with 12 random nucleotides. TCRdb re-called the 5' RACE reads with MiXCR, one entry per CDR3 protein. The sample holds over 750,000 distinct CDR3 sequences, around a quarter seen once. Germline V gene lookup returns CDR1 SQVTM and CDR2 ANQGSEA. CDR3 size: 15 residues. This sample was shared with a second study, whose subject was T cells of mothers and their children.

V usage is TRBV29-1 and J usage is TRBJ2-1; 10 bases fit TRBD2. This receptor was identified in a boy younger than 18 in good health. Sample: blood. The CDR3 region has the DNA TGCAGCGTTTGGTCCTTAGCGGGGGGATACAGTGAGCAGTTCTTC. It yields the protein CSVWSLAGGYSEQFF.